The clone carrying this TCR beta chain was observed a single time. Authors' data handling: The authors estimated nucleated cell counts from reference gene primer amplification. Profiled with immunoSEQ multiplex PCR; TCRdb holds only in-frame clones, not every one. D and trimming come from the DNA, and the V and J calls and clone size come from that table. Of 110,000 or so clones in the sample, more than 70% were seen once. Seattle cases were enrolled at active infection and followed longitudinally. This record comes from a study of blood T cell repertoires in COVID-19. Study-wide background: Researchers got acute and convalescent COVID-19 samples from the United States, Italy and Spain. From T cells, B-cell-depleted T cells, or PBMCs came the material, which was cDNA or gDNA.

Germline V CDR1 and CDR2: MGHDK, SYGVNS. After removal of 5 bases from V and 10 bases from J, the junction contained 18 bases not matched to a gene. This CDR3 region has 18 residues. The chain has TRBV25-1 and TRBJ1-6, with 9 bases lining up with TRBD1. The clonotype was recovered from a woman aged 55-70 years with COVID-19, enrolled during active disease. The sample comprised peripheral blood. This CDR3 reads CASSLRTGTGSVESPLHF. The CDR3 nucleotides are TGTGCCAGCAGTCTCAGGACCGGGACAGGGTCTGTGGAATCACCCCTCCACTTT. Using reference TRBV25-1 and TRBJ1-6 for the parts outside the CDR3, the full variable domain is EADIYQTPRYLVIGTGKKITLECSQTMGHDKMYWYQQDPGMELHLIHYSYGVNSTEKGDLSSESTVSRIRTEHFPLTLESARPSHTSQYLCASSLRTGTGSVESPLHFGNGTRLTVT.